This T cell receptor (beta chain) came from a study of identical twins. Regarding the study as a whole: Clonotypes of the beta chain that were abundant in cord blood carried fewer insertions (memory repertoires showed none).

This clonotype has only a few counts. What it recognizes is unknown. A template switching step contributed a universal primer site, while unique molecular identifiers were present in the cDNA. TCRdb reprocessed the 5' RACE reads with MiXCR, giving one entry per CDR3 protein. The table includes nearly 900,000 distinct CDR3 sequences, around an eighth detected once. The CDR3 loop spans 18 amino acids. Germline lookup yields CDR1 LGHDT and CDR2 YNNKEL (reference sequence). With 4 bases clipped from V and 4 bases from J, the junction kept 9 bases outside the gene matches. These records were also assigned to another study, of yellow fever vaccine responses in identical twins.

The TCR comes from a woman between 18 and 30 years old in good health. The chain couples TRBV3-1 to TRBJ2-6, with 11 positions matching TRBD2. The sequenced material came from PBMCs. The CDR3 sequence: CASSPWGLAATGANVLTF. CDR3 sequence (DNA): TGTGCCAGCAGCCCATGGGGACTAGCGGCGACGGGGGCCAACGTCCTGACTTTC.